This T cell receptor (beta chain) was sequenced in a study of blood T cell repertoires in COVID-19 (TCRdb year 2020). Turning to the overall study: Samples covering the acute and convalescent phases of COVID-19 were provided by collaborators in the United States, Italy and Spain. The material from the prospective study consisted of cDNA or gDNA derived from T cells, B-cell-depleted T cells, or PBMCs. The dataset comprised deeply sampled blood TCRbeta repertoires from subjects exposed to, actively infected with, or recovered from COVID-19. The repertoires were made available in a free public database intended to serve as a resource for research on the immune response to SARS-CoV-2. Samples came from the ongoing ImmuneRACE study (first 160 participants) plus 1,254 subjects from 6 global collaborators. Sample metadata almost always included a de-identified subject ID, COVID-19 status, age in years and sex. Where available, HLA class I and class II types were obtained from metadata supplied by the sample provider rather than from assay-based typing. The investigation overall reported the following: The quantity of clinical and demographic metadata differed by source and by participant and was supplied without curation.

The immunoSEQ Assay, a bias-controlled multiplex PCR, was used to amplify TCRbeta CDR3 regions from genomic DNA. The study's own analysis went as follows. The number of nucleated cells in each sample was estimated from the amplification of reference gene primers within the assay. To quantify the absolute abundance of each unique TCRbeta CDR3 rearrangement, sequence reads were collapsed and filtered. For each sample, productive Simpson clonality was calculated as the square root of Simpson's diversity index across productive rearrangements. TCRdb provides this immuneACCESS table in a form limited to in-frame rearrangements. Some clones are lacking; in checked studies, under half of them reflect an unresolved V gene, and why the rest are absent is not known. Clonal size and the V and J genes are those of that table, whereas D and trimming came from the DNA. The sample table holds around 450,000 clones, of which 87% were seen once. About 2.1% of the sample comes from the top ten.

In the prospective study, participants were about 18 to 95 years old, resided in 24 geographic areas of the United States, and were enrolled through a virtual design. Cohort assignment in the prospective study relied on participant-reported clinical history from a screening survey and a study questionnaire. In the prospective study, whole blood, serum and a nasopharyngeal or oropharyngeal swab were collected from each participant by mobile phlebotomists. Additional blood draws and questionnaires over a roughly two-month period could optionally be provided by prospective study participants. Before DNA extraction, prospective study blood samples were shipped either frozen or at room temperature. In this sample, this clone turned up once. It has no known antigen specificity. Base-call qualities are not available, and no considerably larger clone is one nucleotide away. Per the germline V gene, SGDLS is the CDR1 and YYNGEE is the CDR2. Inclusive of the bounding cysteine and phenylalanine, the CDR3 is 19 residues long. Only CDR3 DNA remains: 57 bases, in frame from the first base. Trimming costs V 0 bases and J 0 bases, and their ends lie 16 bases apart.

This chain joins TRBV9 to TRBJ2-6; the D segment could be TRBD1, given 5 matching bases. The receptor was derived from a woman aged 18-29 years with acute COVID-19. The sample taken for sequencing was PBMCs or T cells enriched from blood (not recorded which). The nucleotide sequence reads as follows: TGTGCCAGCAGCGTAGCGCAGGGTCCCTCAAGCTCTGGGGCCAACGTCCTGACTTTC. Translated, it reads CASSVAQGPSSSGANVLTF.